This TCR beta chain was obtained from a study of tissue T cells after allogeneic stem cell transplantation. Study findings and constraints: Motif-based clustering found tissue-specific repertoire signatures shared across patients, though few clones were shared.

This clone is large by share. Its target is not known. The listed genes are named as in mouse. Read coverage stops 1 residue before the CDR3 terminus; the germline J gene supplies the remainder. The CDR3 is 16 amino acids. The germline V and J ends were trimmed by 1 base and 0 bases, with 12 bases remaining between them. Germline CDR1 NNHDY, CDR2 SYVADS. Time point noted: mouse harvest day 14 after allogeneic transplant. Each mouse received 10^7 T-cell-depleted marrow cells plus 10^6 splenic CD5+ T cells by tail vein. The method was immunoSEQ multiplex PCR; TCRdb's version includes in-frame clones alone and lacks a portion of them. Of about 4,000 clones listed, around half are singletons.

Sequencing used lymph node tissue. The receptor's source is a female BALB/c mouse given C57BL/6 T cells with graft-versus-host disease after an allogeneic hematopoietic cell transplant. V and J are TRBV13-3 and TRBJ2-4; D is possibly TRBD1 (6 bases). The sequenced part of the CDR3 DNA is TGTGCCAGCAGTGATCCTACAGGGTATAGTCAAAACACCTTGTAC. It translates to CASSDPTGYSQNTLY. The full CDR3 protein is CASSDPTGYSQNTLYF.